Below, 27 T cell receptor beta chains from the same sample are listed, as sequenced in a study of blood T cell repertoires in COVID-19. Clones were sequenced by immunoSEQ multiplex PCR, and TCRdb holds only the in-frame ones, with some missing. Of 250,000 to 400,000 clones in the sample, about nine tenths were seen once. The sample comprised PBMCs or T cells enriched from blood (not recorded which). Receptors were obtained from a man aged 60 to 75 who had recovered from COVID-19.

This chain connects TRBV25-1 to TRBJ1-1, with a possible D match to TRBD1 (5 bases). Germline V CDR1 and CDR2: MGHDK, SYGVNS. CDR3 size: 14 residues. V lost 1 base to trimming and J lost 1 base, with 7 bases between them. In nucleotides, the CDR3 is TGTGCCAGCAGTGAATTGGGGGGGAACACTGAAGCTTTCTTT. Its translation is CASSELGGNTEAFF.

The chain joins TRBV6-2 or TRBV6-3 to TRBJ2-2, with a possible D match to TRBD1 (6 bases). Trimming stripped 6 bases from V and 6 bases from J, with 17 bases between. Germline lookup yields CDR1 MNHEY and CDR2 SVGEGT. The CDR3 consists of 15 residues. The CDR3 loop reads CASSATGSRSGELFF. The CDR3 DNA sequence: TGTGCCAGCAGCGCCACAGGGAGCAGGTCCGGGGAGCTGTTTTTT.

The chain uses TRBV2 and TRBJ1-2; 10 bases match TRBD1. CDR1 and CDR2 from the germline V gene are SNHLY and FYNNEI. The length of the CDR3 is 13 residues. V trimming: 7 bases; J trimming: 4 bases; junction bases outside the gene matches: 3. CDR3 DNA: TGTGCCAGCACCCGGACAGGGGGCTATGGCTACACCTTC. This gives the protein CASTRTGGYGYTF.

The chain is built from TRBV2 and TRBJ1-1; possible D gene TRBD1, 6 bases. Trimming took 6 bases from V and 2 from J, leaving 13 bases between them. The CDR3 consists of 14 residues. From germline, CDR1 is SNHLY and CDR2 FYNNEI. The CDR3 coding sequence is TGTGCCAGCAGAAGTAGGACAGATAACACTGAAGCTTTCTTT. Protein: CASRSRTDNTEAFF. The whole variable domain, filled in from reference TRBV2 and TRBJ1-1, reads EPEVTQTPSHQVTQMGQEVILRCVPISNHLYFYWYRQILGQKVEFLVSFYNNEISEKSEIFDDQFSVERPDGSNFTLKIRSTKLEDSAMYFCASRSRTDNTEAFFGQGTRLTVV.

This clone was seen only once. V and J are TRBV15 and TRBJ2-7, with 9 bases fitting TRBD1. From germline, CDR1 is LNHNV and CDR2 YYDKDF (reference sequence). The CDR3 runs 17 residues. Trimming cost V 0 bases and J 2 bases; bases outside gene matches: 8. CDR3 bases: TGTGCCACCAGCAGAGATCGGGGGACAGGGTTGGCCTACGAGCAGTACTTC. It is translated as CATSRDRGTGLAYEQYF.

This chain uses TRBV19 with TRBJ1-2; 7 nucleotides line up with TRBD1. CDR1 is LNHDA and CDR2 is SQIVND in the germline V gene (reference sequence). The CDR3 loop spans 14 amino acids. The J segment lost 4 bases and the V segment lost 4 bases, leaving 6 bases of the junction unmatched. The CDR3 is CASSTGQILYGYTF. CDR3 nucleotides: TGTGCCAGTAGTACGGGACAGATCCTCTATGGCTACACCTTC.

The CDR3 here is CASSLFGSEQYF. The CDR3 nucleotides are TGTGCCAGCAGCTTATTCGGGTCCGAGCAGTACTTC. V usage is TRBV11-2 and J usage is TRBJ2-7; D remains ambiguous. CDR1 and CDR2 (germline): SGHAT, FQNNGV. V lost 2 bases to trimming and J lost 6 bases, with 8 bases between them. The CDR3 runs to 12 residues.

The table lists this clone with a count of one. The gene calls are TRBV2 and TRBJ1-5; no definite D call. Germline CDR1 and CDR2: SNHLY and FYNNEI. V was trimmed by 2 bases and J by 4 bases, leaving 12 bases between them. The CDR3 has 15 amino acids. CDR3 sequence reads: CASSELMRANQPQHF. DNA of the CDR3: TGTGCCAGCAGTGAATTAATGAGGGCTAATCAGCCCCAGCATTTT.

The chain has TRBV18 and TRBJ2-1, with a tentative D call TRBD1 (5 bases). Trimming cost V 3 bases and J 4 bases, with 13 bases left between them. The germline gives CDR1 KGHSH, CDR2 LQKENI. The CDR3 is 15 amino acids. CDR3: CASSPQGMGYNEQFF. The CDR3 coding sequence is TGTGCCAGCTCACCGCAGGGAATGGGATACAATGAGCAGTTCTTC. Full variable domain (outside the CDR3, taken from reference TRBV18 and TRBJ2-1): NAGVMQNPRHLVRRRGQEARLRCSPMKGHSHVYWYRQLPEEGLKFMVYLQKENIIDESGMPKERFSAEFPKEGPSILRIQQVVRGDSAAYFCASSPQGMGYNEQFFGPGTRLTVL.

The V and J genes are TRBV19 and TRBJ2-1; the match to TRBD2 covers 8 bases. Per germline, CDR1 LNHDA and CDR2 SQIVND (reference sequence). The CDR3 loop spans 14 amino acids. Trimming took 6 bases from V and 1 from J; bases not matched to a gene: 2. CDR3 sequence (DNA): TGTGCCAGTAGAAGCGGGGGTTCCTACAATGAGCAGTTCTTC. This encodes CASRSGGSYNEQFF. The full variable domain, completed using reference TRBV19 and TRBJ2-1, is DGGITQSPKYLFRKEGQNVTLSCEQNLNHDAMYWYRQDPGQGLRLIYYSQIVNDFQKGDIAEGYSVSREKKESFPLTVTSAQKNPTAFYLCASRSGGSYNEQFFGPGTRLTVL.

This chain uses TRBV5-4 with TRBJ2-2, with 8 bases fitting TRBD1. Germline loops: CDR1 SGHNT, CDR2 YYREEE (reference sequence). The trim removed 4 bases at V and 4 bases at J, leaving 9 bases unmatched. This CDR3 comprises 16 residues. The DNA of the CDR3 is TGTGCCAGCAGCCGAGGACAGGGTTTTATCACCGGGGAGCTGTTTTTT. Protein sequence: CASSRGQGFITGELFF.

V and J are TRBV5-1 and TRBJ1-3, with D possibly TRBD1 on 6 matching bases. Trimming pared 3 bases from V and 3 bases from J, leaving 19 bases between. Germline CDR1 and CDR2: SGHRS and YFSETQ. This CDR3 region has 17 residues. CDR3 residues: CASSSSRGAGDGNTIYF. CDR3 in DNA: TGCGCCAGCAGCTCTTCCAGGGGTGCAGGAGATGGAAACACCATATATTTT.

This rearrangement joins TRBV7-2 to TRBJ1-1; a possible D gene is TRBD1 (5 bases). Trimming stripped 6 bases from V and 5 bases from J, with 25 bases between. This CDR3 is 17 amino acids long. Germline lookup yields CDR1 SGHTA and CDR2 FQGNSA. The DNA for the CDR3 is TGTGCCAGCAGTCGTCTTAAACAGGCGGCAGAGTGGACTGAAGCTTTCTTT. It specifies CASSRLKQAAEWTEAFF. Full variable domain (missing parts from reference TRBV7-2 and TRBJ1-1): GAGVSQSPSNKVTEKGKDVELRCDPISGHTALYWYRQSLGQGLEFLIYFQGNSAPDKSGLPSDRFSAERTGGSVSTLTIQRTQQEDSAVYLCASSRLKQAAEWTEAFFGQGTRLTVV.

The chain combines TRBV4-3 with TRBJ2-3; D not certain. The germline V and J ends were trimmed by 1 base and 4 bases, with 6 bases remaining between them. Germline V CDR1 and CDR2: LGHNA, YSLEER. CDR3 length: 13 residues. CDR3 DNA: TGCGCCAGCAGCCAAGGCCTAGCAGATACGCAGTATTTT. It specifies CASSQGLADTQYF.

The chain links TRBV24-1 to TRBJ2-5; 11 bases line up with TRBD2. The V segment lost 0 bases and the J segment 4 bases; nucleotides outside the gene matches: 3. The CDR3 length is 16 residues. Germline assignment: CDR1 KGHDR and CDR2 SFDVKD. CDR3 protein: CATSDLRLAGGETQYF. The CDR3 bases are TGTGCCACCAGTGATTTGCGGCTAGCGGGAGGAGAGACCCAGTACTTC.

The chain combines TRBV5-8 with TRBJ2-3; tentative D call: TRBD1 (5 bases). V shed 2 bases and J shed 4 bases, with 14 bases lying between them. The germline gives CDR1 SGHTS, CDR2 YDEGEE. The CDR3 runs to 15 residues. CDR3 in amino acids: CASSFGRVVADTQYF. The CDR3 coding sequence is TGTGCCAGCAGCTTCGGCAGGGTTGTAGCAGATACGCAGTATTTT.

The count of this clone is one. The chain links TRBV20-1 to TRBJ1-3; the D is unclear. Germline loops: CDR1 DFQATT, CDR2 SNEGSKA (reference sequence). V was pared by 7 bases and J by 2 bases, with 6 bases between. The CDR3 length is 11 residues. The CDR3 loop reads CSVEAGNTIYF. The CDR3 DNA follows: TGCAGTGTTGAGGCTGGAAACACCATATATTTT.

This chain links TRBV11-3 with TRBJ2-1; TRBD2 is a possible D gene (5 bases). Germline V gene sequence: CDR1 SGHNT, CDR2 YENEEA. This CDR3 spans 14 amino acids. Trimming pared 2 bases from V and 4 bases from J, leaving 9 bases between. The CDR3 DNA sequence: TGTGCCAGCAGCTTAACCGGGATTTACAATGAGCAGTTCTTC. Amino acids: CASSLTGIYNEQFF.

CDR3: CASSFLRGSRRGAWTEAFF. The DNA of the CDR3 is TGTGCCAGCAGCTTCCTACGCGGCAGCCGACGGGGGGCGTGGACTGAAGCTTTCTTT. The chain combines TRBV11-2 with TRBJ1-1, with D perhaps TRBD1 (6 bases). The ends were cut back, 3 bases at V and 5 bases at J, with 28 bases in the middle. The CDR3 spans 19 residues. Germline V gene data show CDR1 as SGHAT and CDR2 as FQNNGV. Complete variable domain (other parts from reference TRBV11-2 and TRBJ1-1): EAGVAQSPRYKIIEKRQSVAFWCNPISGHATLYWYQQILGQGPKLLIQFQNNGVVDDSQLPKDRFSAERLKGVDSTLKIQPAKLEDSAVYLCASSFLRGSRRGAWTEAFFGQGTRLTVV.

The J gene is TRBJ2-1, the V gene TRBV9; a weak D match, TRBD1 (7 bases). The CDR3 runs to 16 residues. Trimming stripped 0 bases from V and 7 bases from J, with 17 bases between. Germline loops: CDR1 SGDLS, CDR2 YYNGEE. The chain's CDR3 is CASSVAVQGGWNEQFF. The CDR3 DNA follows: TGTGCCAGCAGCGTAGCTGTCCAGGGGGGATGGAATGAGCAGTTCTTC.

The chain recombines TRBV18 with TRBJ1-5; TRBD1 agrees at 9 bases. J was trimmed by 8 bases and V by 2 bases; bases with no gene match: 10. This CDR3 contains 16 residues. Germline CDR1 is KGHSH and CDR2 is LQKENI. CDR3 DNA sequence: TGTGCCAGCTCACCAACAGGACAGGGGACTGGGGAGCCCCAGCATTTT. The encoded protein is CASSPTGQGTGEPQHF.

The gene calls are TRBV28 and TRBJ2-6; D call uncertain. Trimming pared 6 bases from V and 2 bases from J, leaving 14 bases between. Germline lookup yields CDR1 MDHEN and CDR2 SYDVKM. The CDR3 runs 16 residues. CDR3 protein: CASRPQESTGANVLTF. CDR3 DNA: TGTGCCAGCAGACCTCAGGAAAGCACTGGGGCCAACGTCCTGACTTTC. Filled out from reference TRBV28 and TRBJ2-6, the complete variable domain reads DVKVTQSSRYLVKRTGEKVFLECVQDMDHENMFWYRQDPGLGLRLIYFSYDVKMKEKGDIPEGYSVSREKKERFSLILESASTNQTSMYLCASRPQESTGANVLTFGAGSRLTVL.

This chain connects TRBV19 to TRBJ2-7, with D tentatively TRBD1 (5 bases). This CDR3 is 16 amino acids long. Germline lookup yields CDR1 LNHDA and CDR2 SQIVND (reference sequence). V was shortened by 2 bases and J by 7 bases, with 21 bases between the two germline ends. The CDR3 DNA reads TGTGCCAGTAGTATAATCGGATTTGCACAGGCTAATGAGCAGTACTTC. Translating it yields CASSIIGFAQANEQYF.

The gene calls are TRBV28 and TRBJ2-7, with 9 bases lining up with TRBD1. V gave up 7 bases and J gave up 3 bases; unmatched junction bases: 4. The germline CDR1 and CDR2 sequences are MDHEN and SYDVKM. The CDR3 extends over 13 amino acids. In DNA form, the CDR3 reads TGTGCCAGCACGAGACAGGGGGGCTACGAGCAGTACTTC. Its translation is CASTRQGGYEQYF.

The chain carries TRBV6-5 and TRBJ1-3, with D possibly TRBD1 on 6 matching bases. Germline CDR1 is MNHEY and CDR2 is SVGAGI. Trimming cost V 0 bases and J 2 bases, with 11 bases left between them. CDR3 length: 16 residues. Here the CDR3 DNA reads TGTGCCAGCAGTTACTCGAACAGGGTTACTGGAAACACCATATATTTT. Translated, it gives CASSYSNRVTGNTIYF.

The chain recombines TRBV6-2 or TRBV6-3 with TRBJ1-5; 10 bases map to TRBD1. The V and J ends lost 6 bases and 0 bases, in that order; junction bases with no gene match: 11. Germline V gene sequence: CDR1 MNHEY, CDR2 SVGEGT. This CDR3 spans 18 amino acids. CDR3 nucleotides: TGTGCCAGCAGCTCAATTGGGACAGGGGAGAATAGCAATCAGCCCCAGCATTTT. This gives the protein CASSSIGTGENSNQPQHF.

This chain uses TRBV19 with TRBJ2-1, with 10 bases lining up with TRBD2. Germline lookup yields CDR1 LNHDA and CDR2 SQIVND (reference sequence). This CDR3 comprises 14 residues. V gave up 4 bases and J gave up 5 bases; unmatched junction bases: 2. The CDR3 loop is CASSRGLADNEQFF. CDR3 coding DNA: TGTGCCAGTAGTAGAGGACTAGCGGACAATGAGCAGTTCTTC.